This T cell receptor (beta chain) was found in a study of regulatory T cells in long-lasting Graves disease. Overall study findings and caveats: Persistent disease was characterized by preferential usage of TRBV28, TRBJ1-2 and TRBJ2-5. Relative to newly diagnosed Graves' patients, persistent ones had lower TCR diversity.

Investigators prepared the TCR beta libraries by applying iRepertoire HTBI primers and Arm-PCR of CDR3 regions. TCRdb re-derived calls from the multiplex PCR reads in MiXCR, one entry per CDR3 protein. The profile shows over 350,000 distinct CDR3 sequences, roughly 15% of them singletons. This sample's time point: newly diagnosed GD, antithyroid drugs for less than 3 months. PBMCs were the source of the RNA used for TCR sequencing. The CDR3 sequence is 15 residues long. J gave up 3 bases and V 5 bases, and 6 bases lay outside the gene matches. This clonotype was found many times. Its antigen is undetermined. Separately, the same data were catalogued under a study of T cells in Graves' hyperthyroidism and ophthalmopathy. Turning to that study: No progression to ophthalmopathy during 18 months of follow-up defined stable disease. HTBI primers were the set used in a first-round RT-PCR of the TCR CDR3.

The chain employs TRBV12-3 or TRBV12-4 and TRBJ1-5, with 8 bases aligning to TRBD1. The input for sequencing was peripheral blood mononuclear cells (PBMCs), taken at new diagnosis, from a patient treated with antithyroid drugs. This clonotype originated in a woman in her thirties or forties with Graves disease. In nucleotides, the CDR3 is TGTGCCAGCAGTCAGACAGGGGATGTCAATCAGCCCCAGCATTTT. It codes for CASSQTGDVNQPQHF.